Shown below are 20 T cell receptor beta chains from a single sample sequenced in a study of tumor-infiltrating T cells and Merkel cell polyomavirus (dated by TCRdb to 2016 to 2017). In the study overall: CD8+ T cells specific for the Merkel cell polyomavirus KLL epitope were examined in Merkel cell carcinoma patients.

The library was obtained by the immunoSEQ multiplex PCR assay. Imported from immuneACCESS, the table was reduced by TCRdb to in-frame sequences with V and J called. These copies leave out some clones; in studies compared against another copy, an unresolved V gene accounts for under half, and the cause of the remainder is not known. The sample includes 26,000 or so clones, with nearly 90% observed a single time. The ten largest clones represent around 2.8% of the sample. Robust positive staining for Merkel cell polyomavirus Large T antigen was observed by immunohistochemistry in the tumors of all patients. Sequenced material: lymph node tissue. These receptors all come from a man in his fifties with Merkel cell carcinoma.

The chain employs TRBV25-1 and TRBJ1-1, with 9 bases identical to TRBD1. The CDR3 consists of 18 residues. Trimming cost V 6 bases and J 0 bases; bases outside gene matches: 14. Germline assignment: CDR1 MGHDK and CDR2 SYGVNS. The CDR3 protein is CASSSMQGQGSLNTEAFF. The DNA for the CDR3 is TGTGCCAGCAGCTCAATGCAGGGACAGGGTAGTTTGAACACTGAAGCTTTCTTT.

This rearrangement joins TRBV10-2 to TRBJ2-1; D possibly corresponds to TRBD2 (6 bases). Trimming pared 7 bases from V and 9 bases from J, leaving 10 bases between. The CDR3 loop spans 11 amino acids. Looked up from germline, CDR1 is WSHSY and CDR2 is SAAADI. DNA of the CDR3: TGCGCCAGCACCTACGGGAGTGAGCAGTTCTTC. Amino acids: CASTYGSEQFF.

This chain connects TRBV13 to TRBJ2-5; D unresolved. The CDR3 has 11 residues. Germline CDR1 reads PRHDT; CDR2 reads FYEKMQ (reference sequence). V lost 5 bases, J lost 2 bases, and 3 bases lay in between. In nucleotides, the CDR3 is TGTGCCAGCAGCCAGCAAGAGACCCAGTACTTC. It codes for CASSQQETQYF.

The chain employs TRBV28 and TRBJ1-6; tentatively, D is TRBD1 (6 bases). V was trimmed by 2 bases and J by 13 bases, leaving 12 bases between them. The CDR3 length is 13 residues. The germline V gene encodes CDR1 MDHEN and CDR2 SYDVKM. The CDR3 is CASSLAGAAPLHF. The DNA of the CDR3 is TGTGCCAGCAGTTTAGCAGGGGCCGCCCCCCTCCACTTT.

The chain employs TRBV6-5 and TRBJ1-6, with D possibly matching TRBD1 (5 bases). Trimming pared 6 bases from V and 9 bases from J, leaving 18 bases between. The CDR3 sequence is 15 residues long. CDR1 and CDR2 (germline): MNHEY, SVGAGI. CDR3 sequence reads: CASRVPAGQSSPLHF. The DNA for the CDR3 is TGTGCCAGCAGAGTTCCGGCAGGGCAAAGTTCACCCCTCCACTTT.

This rearrangement joins TRBV29-1 to TRBJ2-7; maybe TRBD1 (6 bases). Trimming cost V 2 bases and J 1 base, with 6 bases left between them. From germline, CDR1 is SQVTM and CDR2 ANQGSEA. The CDR3 spans 12 residues. This CDR3 is CSVERGSYEQYF. CDR3 bases: TGCAGCGTTGAAAGGGGGTCCTACGAGCAGTACTTC.

The chain has TRBV5-1 and TRBJ2-5, with D maybe TRBD1 (5 bases). V was pared by 3 bases and J by 2 bases, with 23 bases between. Germline V gives CDR1 SGHRS, CDR2 YFSETQ. The CDR3 is made up of 18 amino acids. The CDR3 DNA follows: TGCGCCAGCAGCTCATGGGGCATCCAGGCCCCTTGGCAAGAGACCCAGTACTTC. Encoded protein: CASSSWGIQAPWQETQYF.

The rearrangement joins TRBV7-3 to TRBJ2-3, with 8 bases matching TRBD2. V trimming: 5 bases; J trimming: 1 base; junction bases outside the gene matches: 2. CDR1 is SGHTA, CDR2 FQGTGA, per germline. This CDR3 contains 14 residues. In nucleotides, the CDR3 is TGTGCCAGCAGCAAACTAGCGGGCACAGATACGCAGTATTTT. It is translated as CASSKLAGTDTQYF.

This clone was recorded a few times. This rearrangement joins TRBV18 to TRBJ1-1, with TRBD1 matching over 7 bases. The V gene's germline CDR1 is KGHSH and CDR2 LQKENI. The CDR3 runs 14 residues. With 6 bases clipped from V and 1 base from J, the junction kept 5 bases outside the gene matches. Here the CDR3 reads CASSPGQRNTEAFF. The CDR3 DNA reads TGTGCCAGCTCCCCGGGACAGAGGAACACTGAAGCTTTCTTT.

This clone was picked up one time. J is TRBJ1-2 and V is TRBV19; D unresolved. There are 13 residues in the CDR3. From germline, CDR1 is LNHDA and CDR2 SQIVND (reference sequence). Trimming cost V 4 bases and J 1 base, with 7 bases left between them. The CDR3 DNA is TGTGCCAGTAGTAGAGCGGTTAACTATGGCTACACCTTC. Translated, it gives CASSRAVNYGYTF.

The sample holds a few counts of this clone. The rearrangement links TRBV21-1 to TRBJ2-7; the table's D call, TRBD1, has no DNA check behind it. TRBV21-1 corresponds to a pseudogene. The CDR3 has 15 amino acids. This CDR3 is CASPQGGTGSYEQYF. The CDR3 DNA reads TGTGCCAGCCCACAAGGCGGGACAGGGTCCTACGAGCAGTACTTC.

The rearrangement uses TRBV7-6 and TRBJ2-1, with TRBD2 identical over 12 bases. CDR1 and CDR2 from the germline V gene are SGHVS and FNYEAQ. V dropped 7 bases and J dropped 0; count of bases not matched to a gene: 10. The CDR3 length is 18 residues. CDR3 in amino acids: CASTWGTSGFSSYNEQFF. The DNA of the CDR3 is TGTGCCAGCACCTGGGGGACTAGCGGGTTCAGCTCCTACAATGAGCAGTTCTTC.

The V and J genes are TRBV5-4 and TRBJ2-2, with D uncertain. Trimming removed 7 bases from V and 2 bases from J, with 12 bases in between. Germline V lookup: CDR1 SGHNT, CDR2 YYREEE (reference sequence). The CDR3 covers 14 residues. CDR3 DNA: TGTGCCAGCGGCTCCGTACAAAACACCGGGGAGCTGTTTTTT. It translates to CASGSVQNTGELFF.

Turning to this clone: One end of the junction does not line up with germline, which may come from a read error. This rearrangement joins TRBV13 to TRBJ1-1; D unclear. From germline, CDR1 is PRHDT and CDR2 FYEKMQ (reference sequence). The CDR3 consists of 13 residues. CDR3 sequence: CVSSRRGSTEAFF. CDR3 sequence (DNA): TGTGTCAGCAGCCGGCGCGGGAGCACTGAAGCTTTCTTT.

In nucleotides, the CDR3 is TGTGCCAGCAGCTTAGCGTTGATGGGGGAGGGGAATTCACCCCTCCACTTT. This encodes CASSLALMGEGNSPLHF. The rearrangement uses TRBV7-4 and TRBJ1-6, with a weak D call TRBD1 (5 bases). Trimming cost V 0 bases and J 7 bases, with 16 bases left between them. This CDR3 contains 17 residues. Germline CDR1 reads SGHVT; CDR2 reads SQSDAQ. The full variable domain, completed using reference TRBV7-4 and TRBJ1-6, is GAGVSQSPRYKVAKRGRDVALRCDSISGHVTLYWYRQTLGQGSEVLTYSQSDAQRDKSGRPSGRFSAERPERSVSTLKIQRTEQGDSAVYLCASSLALMGEGNSPLHFGNGTRLTVT.

The chain carries TRBV7-3 and TRBJ2-3; 12 bases line up with TRBD2. V lost 5 bases, J lost 2 bases, and 5 bases stayed unmatched. This CDR3 spans 16 amino acids. Germline V gene lookup returns CDR1 SGHTA and CDR2 FQGTGA. CDR3 sequence (DNA): TGTGCCAGCAGCCAAACTAGCGGGGGGACCACAGATACGCAGTATTTT. It is translated as CASSQTSGGTTDTQYF.

The V call is TRBV19, the J call TRBJ2-2; 8 nucleotides align to TRBD2. V trimming: 3 bases; J trimming: 3 bases; junction bases outside the gene matches: 6. There are 16 residues in the CDR3. Germline CDR1 reads LNHDA; CDR2 reads SQIVND (reference sequence). The CDR3 loop reads CASSIGGGPYTGELFF. The CDR3 DNA reads TGTGCCAGTAGTATTGGCGGGGGGCCTTACACCGGGGAGCTGTTTTTT.

In the case of this clone: One end of the junction varies from germline; a read error may be responsible. The chain carries TRBV7-2 and TRBJ1-1; 9 nucleotides align to TRBD1. CDR3 length: 18 amino acids. CDR1 is SGHTA and CDR2 is FQGNSA in the germline V gene. CDR3 sequence reads: CASRLEGGQGSRNTEAFF. The CDR3 coding sequence is TGTGCCAGCAGGTTAGAGGGGGGACAGGGCTCCCGGAACACTGAAGCTTTCTTT.

V is TRBV11-2 and J is TRBJ2-5; TRBD2 matches at 8 bases. After removal of 3 bases from V and 5 bases from J, the junction contained 5 bases not matched to a gene. Germline V gene data show CDR1 as SGHAT and CDR2 as FQNNGV. The CDR3 is 14 residues long. CDR3 coding DNA: TGTGCCAGCAGCTTGCCGCCGGGAGGGGAGACCCAGTACTTC. Translation gives CASSLPPGGETQYF.

Turning to this clone: Other DNA sequences in the sample encode the same CDR3. V gene TRBV11-3 combines with J gene TRBJ1-5; 9 bases map to TRBD1. V lost 0 bases and J lost 7; bases outside the gene matches: 16. This CDR3 is 19 amino acids long. Per germline, CDR1 SGHNT and CDR2 YENEEA. The CDR3 loop reads CASSLDGNRTGVWDQPQHF. The DNA of the CDR3 is TGTGCCAGCAGCTTAGATGGTAATCGGACAGGGGTTTGGGACCAGCCCCAGCATTTT.